These 17 T cell receptor beta chains were sequenced from one sample in a study of T-cell memory formation after mild COVID-19. TCRdb recomputed calls from the 5' RACE reads with MiXCR, one row per CDR3 protein. The sample holds about 360,000 distinct CDR3 sequences; approximately 15% are singletons and the top ten take about 22%. Material: PBMCs or a T cell subset sorted from them (not recorded which). All receptors come from a man younger than 35 who had mild COVID-19 (a few samples of this study predate the infection). Cell type and time point are not known.

The genes are TRBV19 and TRBJ1-2; D is unclear. Trimming pared 7 bases from V and 6 bases from J, leaving 12 bases between. CDR1 and CDR2 (germline): LNHDA, SQIVND (reference sequence). The CDR3 is 12 amino acids. The CDR3 sequence: CASTTHLDGYTF. The CDR3, as DNA: TGTGCCAGTACCACCCACCTTGATGGCTACACCTTC.

This clonotype appeared a few times. This sequence joins TRBV4-2 and TRBJ2-2, with D perhaps TRBD1 or TRBD2 (5 bases each). The CDR3 covers 15 residues. The germline gives CDR1 LGHNA, CDR2 YNFKEQ. V lost 4 bases, J lost 4 bases, and 13 bases lay in between. CDR3 sequence: CASSPPRDLTGELFF. CDR3 nucleotide sequence: TGTGCCAGCAGCCCACCCAGGGACCTCACCGGGGAGCTGTTTTTT.

The V and J genes are TRBV14 and TRBJ2-1; possible D gene TRBD1, 5 bases. There are 16 residues in the CDR3. The germline CDR1 and CDR2 sequences are SGHDN and FVKESK. With 5 bases removed from V and 2 bases from J, the gap between germline ends came to 16 bases. The CDR3: CASSYRQGLTYNEQFF. CDR3 in DNA: TGTGCCAGCAGCTATCGGCAGGGCCTTACCTACAATGAGCAGTTCTTC.

This clonotype was observed a few times. The CDR3 sequence: CASSYTGGGNTEAFF. CDR3 coding DNA: TGTGCCAGCAGTTATACAGGGGGAGGGAACACTGAAGCTTTCTTT. This chain links TRBV7-3 with TRBJ1-1; TRBD1 matches 8 bases. The V gene's germline CDR1 is SGHTA and CDR2 FQGTGA. CDR3 length equals 15 residues. After removal of 6 bases from V and 1 base from J, the junction contained 7 bases not matched to a gene. The complete variable domain, with remaining parts taken from reference TRBV7-3 and TRBJ1-1, reads GAGVSQTPSNKVTEKGKYVELRCDPISGHTALYWYRQSLGQGPEFLIYFQGTGAADDSGLPNDRFFAVRPEGSVSTLKIQRTERGDSAVYLCASSYTGGGNTEAFFGQGTRLTVV.

The V call is TRBV12-3 or TRBV12-4, the J call TRBJ1-3; D is perhaps TRBD1 (5 bases). V was shortened by 6 bases and J by 1 base, with 13 bases between the two germline ends. The CDR3 runs 15 residues. CDR3 sequence reads: CASSPQGVSGNTIYF. CDR3 bases: TGTGCCAGCAGCCCCCAAGGGGTATCTGGAAACACCATATATTTT.

The V call is TRBV4-2, the J call TRBJ2-7; no definite D call. V lost 0 bases and J 3 bases, leaving 6 bases between the germline ends. Per the germline V gene, CDR1 is LGHNA and CDR2 is YNFKEQ. There are 13 residues in the CDR3. The CDR3 coding sequence is TGTGCCAGCAGCCAAGAATCGGGCTACGAGCAGTACGTC. This sequence encodes CASSQESGYEQYV.

The chain links TRBV14 to TRBJ2-6; 8 bases match TRBD1. With V trimmed by 9 bases and J by 0 bases, 7 bases remained unmatched. CDR1 and CDR2 (germline): SGHDN, FVKESK. CDR3 length equals 16 residues. The CDR3, as DNA: TGTGCCAGTCGGACAGGGCCTAGCTCTGGGGCCAACGTCCTGACTTTC. Translation: CASRTGPSSGANVLTF.

This clonotype has a handful of counts. This chain uses TRBV6-5 with TRBJ2-5, with 9 bases fitting TRBD2. Germline V lookup: CDR1 MNHEY, CDR2 SVGAGI. This CDR3 contains 16 residues. Germline trimming cut 2 bases from V and 5 bases from J; bases unmatched to any gene: 9. The CDR3 DNA follows: TGTGCCAGCAGTTACAGTGGGACTAGCAATTTGGAGACCCAGTACTTC. The encoded protein is CASSYSGTSNLETQYF.

V usage is TRBV7-9 and J usage is TRBJ2-1, with TRBD2 matching 13 bases. J was trimmed by 6 bases and V by 1 base; bases with no gene match: 6. CDR1 and CDR2 from the germline V gene are SEHNR and FQNEAQ (reference sequence). This CDR3 has 17 residues. In nucleotides, the CDR3 is TGTGCCAGCAGCTTAGGGGTACTAGCGGGGGGGCCCAATGAGCAGTTCTTC. Its translation: CASSLGVLAGGPNEQFF.

J is TRBJ2-3 and V is TRBV13; D might be TRBD1 or TRBD2, each matching 5 bases. V dropped 0 bases and J dropped 0 bases, with 10 bases sitting between them. The germline CDR1 and CDR2 sequences are PRHDT and FYEKMQ (reference sequence). The CDR3 loop spans 16 amino acids. The CDR3 loop is CASSLGVGDSTDTQYF. The DNA of the CDR3 is TGTGCCAGCAGCTTAGGCGTCGGGGACAGCACAGATACGCAGTATTTT.

This rearrangement joins TRBV4-3 to TRBJ2-3; D might be TRBD1 (5 bases). Looked up from germline, CDR1 is LGHNA and CDR2 is YSLEER. The V and J ends lost 0 bases and 9 bases respectively, with 13 bases between them. The CDR3 totals 14 residues. The CDR3 reads CASSQDGRADTQYF. CDR3 DNA: TGCGCCAGCAGCCAAGACGGCAGGGCGGACACGCAGTATTTT.

The chain couples TRBV6-5 to TRBJ2-2, with 7 bases fitting TRBD2. CDR3 length equals 14 residues. Germline CDR1 MNHEY, CDR2 SVGAGI. Trimming removed 2 bases from V and 7 bases from J; junction bases left unmatched: 4. CDR3 loop: CASSYGLDGGELFF. The CDR3 DNA follows: TGTGCCAGCAGTTACGGACTAGATGGCGGGGAGCTGTTTTTT.

This clonotype was detected many times. CDR3 sequence reads: CASSGWSGTDTQYF. The CDR3 DNA sequence: TGTGCCAGCAGCGGGTGGAGCGGCACAGATACGCAGTATTTT. V is TRBV6-2 or TRBV6-3 and J is TRBJ2-3; no reliable D call. V was shortened by 6 bases and J by 1 base, with 11 bases between the two germline ends. Germline CDR1 is MNHEY and CDR2 is SVGEGT. The CDR3 has 14 residues.

The chain couples TRBV7-9 to TRBJ2-2; TRBD1 aligns across 11 bases. V shed 4 bases and J 10 bases; nucleotides not matched to a gene: 11. The CDR3 covers 16 residues. Germline lookup yields CDR1 SEHNR and CDR2 FQNEAQ (reference sequence). As DNA, the CDR3 is TGTGCCAGCAGCTCCGCCGGACAGGGGGCCGGCGTGGAGCTGTTTTTT. Protein product: CASSSAGQGAGVELFF. The full variable domain, its missing parts supplied by reference TRBV7-9 and TRBJ2-2, is DTGVSQNPRHKITKRGQNVTFRCDPISEHNRLYWYRQTLGQGPEFLTYFQNEAQLEKSRLLSDRFSAERPKGSFSTLEIQRTEQGDSAMYLCASSSAGQGAGVELFFGEGSRLTVL.

As to this clonotype: The missing conserved phenylalanine or tryptophan at the end of this CDR3 makes a read error likely. The CDR3 sequence: CASSYSYNEQFL. In DNA form, the CDR3 reads TGCGCCAGCAGCTACAGCTACAATGAGCAGTTCTTA. The chain couples TRBV4-1 to TRBJ2-1; D not resolved. This CDR3 has 12 amino acids. Germline CDR1 is MGHRA and CDR2 is YSYEKL. Between the trimmed V and J ends, which lost 5 bases and 3 bases, there was a span of 5 bases.

The rearrangement joins TRBV7-3 to TRBJ2-1, with 7 bases aligning to TRBD1. V lost 5 bases to trimming and J lost 5 bases; unmatched junction nucleotides: 9. The CDR3 covers 15 residues. Germline loops: CDR1 SGHTA, CDR2 FQGTGA. CDR3 in amino acids: CASSVRQGAHNEQFF. CDR3 sequence (DNA): TGTGCCAGCAGCGTAAGACAGGGTGCCCACAATGAGCAGTTCTTC.

The V gene is TRBV9, the J gene TRBJ1-1, with TRBD1 matching 10 bases. The V gene end was trimmed by 3 bases and the J gene end by 10 bases; junction bases not matched to a gene: 12. Germline CDR1 and CDR2: SGDLS and YYNGEE. The CDR3 contains 15 residues. The CDR3 region has the DNA TGTGCCAGCAGCGCGGCCGGGACAGGGGACGTAGGAGCTTTCTTT. This sequence encodes CASSAAGTGDVGAFF.